This paragraph reports one T cell receptor (beta chain). The antigen is undetermined. TCR beta libraries were prepared from cDNA with unique molecular identifiers. TCRdb called the PCR reads again in MiXCR, with one record for every CDR3 protein. The top ten hold around 4.7% of the sample, which has 650,000 to 850,000 distinct CDR3 sequences, around 42% seen once. This record comes from a study of post-analysis software for immune sequencing data. Whole-study results and caveats: Patients used about five TRBV segments, including TRBV5-6, TRBV5-1 and TRBV20-1, more often than controls.

CDR1 is DFQATT, CDR2 SNEGSKA, per germline (reference sequence). V was trimmed by 0 bases and J by 1 base, leaving 10 bases between them. CDR3 length: 14 amino acids. This receptor was taken from a girl aged 10 to 17 with multiple sclerosis. The sequencing sample was made of blood. The chain recombines TRBV20-1 with TRBJ2-7; a weak D match, TRBD2 (6 bases). The CDR3 DNA reads TGCAGTGCTAGAGAGCTGGCGGGATCCTACGAGCAGTACTTC. Translating gives CSARELAGSYEQYF.